This T cell receptor (beta chain) derives from a study of blood T cell repertoires in COVID-19. Trimming removed 4 bases at V and 8 bases at J, with 15 bases between. CDR3 size: 13 residues. The germline gives CDR1 SGDLS, CDR2 YYNGEE. Clones were read by immunoSEQ multiplex PCR, and TCRdb kept only the in-frame ones, dropping some. The sample holds around 200,000 clones, approximately 83% seen once. This receptor was identified in a woman aged 40 to 50 with COVID-19, enrolled during active disease. The V gene is TRBV9, the J gene TRBJ1-2; D call uncertain. The sequencing input was peripheral blood. CDR3 bases: TGTGCCAGCAGCCCGAACAGCGAGGGAGGCTACACCTTC. It translates to CASSPNSEGGYTF.